Each of the 15 T cell receptor beta chains below was sequenced from the same sample in a study of T cell responses to AZD1222 COVID-19 vaccine (dated by TCRdb to the early 2020s). Library generation was performed with the immunoSEQ multiplex PCR assay. TCRdb holds this immuneACCESS table with in-frame rearrangements only. Some clones are missing; in checked studies, unresolved V genes explain under half, and the rest has no known cause. In this sample the table shows around 84,000 clones, around 88% of which occur a single time. The top ten clonotypes cover roughly 8.7% of the sample. Read against the paper, the sample's time point label means: baseline before first vaccination. The sequencing here drew on peripheral blood, taken on day 0 of AZD1222 vaccination. Source of these receptors: an adult in good health.

This clone was picked up a small number of times. The V and J genes are TRBV9 and TRBJ1-2; possible D gene TRBD1, 6 bases. Deletions cut 3 bases from V and 4 bases from J, with 10 bases between. This CDR3 has 13 residues. Germline V gene lookup returns CDR1 SGDLS and CDR2 YYNGEE. CDR3 nucleotides: TGTGCCAGCAGCGAGGGGGTCAGCTATGGCTACACCTTC. Translated: CASSEGVSYGYTF.

The chain is built from TRBV9 and TRBJ2-1, with D tentatively TRBD1 or TRBD2 (5 bases each). The V gene lost 0 bases and the J gene lost 7 bases, with 17 bases spanning the gap. The V gene's germline CDR1 is SGDLS and CDR2 YYNGEE. This CDR3 is built from 16 residues. The CDR3 loop is CASSVEEAAGRNEQFF. CDR3 nucleotide sequence: TGTGCCAGCAGCGTAGAGGAGGCGGCAGGGCGGAATGAGCAGTTCTTC.

The chain uses TRBV9 and TRBJ1-6; the D gene is possibly TRBD1 (5 bases). This CDR3 region has 13 residues. Trimming removed 4 bases at V and 10 bases at J, with 12 bases between. Germline loops: CDR1 SGDLS, CDR2 YYNGEE. The DNA of the CDR3 is TGTGCCAGCAGCTCCTGGGACGGGTCACCCCTCCACTTT. The encoded protein is CASSSWDGSPLHF.

The J gene is TRBJ2-3, the V gene TRBV9; the match to TRBD2 covers 11 bases. Per germline, CDR1 SGDLS and CDR2 YYNGEE. V lost 0 bases to trimming and J lost 10 bases; unmatched junction nucleotides: 4. This CDR3 contains 14 residues. The CDR3, as DNA: TGTGCCAGCAGCGTAGGGCTAGCGGGGGGATCGCAGTATTTT. Translated: CASSVGLAGGSQYF.

V and J are TRBV10-2 and TRBJ2-1; D unresolved. This CDR3 has 16 residues. Germline assignment: CDR1 WSHSY and CDR2 SAAADI. The germline V and J ends were trimmed by 6 bases and 7 bases, with 22 bases remaining between them. The CDR3 region has the DNA TGCGCCAGCAGCCGTGTCCCTCGCCCGATTGAGAATGAGCAGTTCTTC. It specifies CASSRVPRPIENEQFF.

The chain joins TRBV5-5 to TRBJ2-1; no clear D gene. V shed 1 base and J shed 5 bases, with 7 bases lying between them. There are 13 residues in the CDR3. Germline loops: CDR1 SGHKS, CDR2 YYEKEE (reference sequence). The CDR3 sequence: CASSLTLNNEQFF. The CDR3 DNA is TGTGCCAGCAGCTTGACACTCAACAATGAGCAGTTCTTC.

J is TRBJ2-3 and V is TRBV20-1; 12 bases map to TRBD2. Germline CDR1 DFQATT, CDR2 SNEGSKA (reference sequence). This CDR3 region has 17 residues. V was pared by 3 bases and J by 0 bases, with 7 bases of the junction left unmatched. The CDR3 DNA follows: TGCAGTGCTAGTCGTCTAGCGGGGGGGAGTAGCACAGATACGCAGTATTTT. As protein: CSASRLAGGSSTDTQYF.

The V gene is TRBV19, the J gene TRBJ1-4, with D unresolved. This CDR3 spans 15 amino acids. Germline V CDR1 and CDR2: LNHDA, SQIVND (reference sequence). Trimming removed 5 bases from V and 0 bases from J, with 10 bases in between. This CDR3 reads CASSLTAATNEKLFF. CDR3 DNA: TGTGCCAGTAGTCTAACGGCTGCAACTAATGAAAAACTGTTTTTT.

The chain has TRBV18 and TRBJ1-6; possible D gene TRBD1, 6 bases. CDR3 length equals 17 residues. CDR1 and CDR2 from the germline V gene are KGHSH and LQKENI. Trimming left V 2 bases short and J 2 bases short, with 13 bases between. For the CDR3, the DNA is TGTGCCAGCTCACCAAAAGCCGGACAGACCTATAATTCACCCCTCCACTTT. Amino acid sequence: CASSPKAGQTYNSPLHF.

The chain carries TRBV9 and TRBJ1-1; possibly TRBD1 for D (5 bases). V lost 3 bases to trimming and J lost 2 bases, with 14 bases between them. The CDR3 is made up of 15 amino acids. CDR1 is SGDLS and CDR2 is YYNGEE in the germline V gene. The CDR3 is CASSGGEMFNTEAFF. CDR3 in DNA: TGTGCCAGCAGCGGGGGGGAGATGTTCAACACTGAAGCTTTCTTT.

The chain uses TRBV20-1 and TRBJ2-7; 11 positions match TRBD1. V lost 3 bases, J lost 0 bases, and 4 bases stayed unmatched. This CDR3 region has 15 residues. CDR1 DFQATT and CDR2 SNEGSKA come from the germline V gene (reference sequence). The CDR3 coding sequence is TGCAGTGCTAGTCGGACAGGGGGCACCTCCTACGAGCAGTACTTC. It specifies CSASRTGGTSYEQYF.

The V call is TRBV6-5, the J call TRBJ1-1, with a possible D match to TRBD1 (5 bases). The germline V and J ends were trimmed by 4 bases and 4 bases, with 13 bases remaining between them. This CDR3 contains 14 residues. Germline CDR1 is MNHEY and CDR2 is SVGAGI. The CDR3 region is CASSSAGVGTEAFF. Written as DNA, the CDR3 is TGTGCCAGCAGTTCCGCGGGGGTAGGCACTGAAGCTTTCTTT.

On this clone itself: The junction departs from germline at one end; a sequencing error may be responsible. The chain links TRBV4-2 to TRBJ2-5, with TRBD2 matching over 12 bases. CDR3 length equals 13 residues. The germline gives CDR1 LGHNA, CDR2 YNFKEQ. The CDR3 sequence is CASSQERTSGAHF. CDR3 in DNA: TGTGCCAGCAGCCAAGAGCGGACTAGCGGGGCACACTTC.

This clone was seen more than once but under ten times. This rearrangement joins TRBV28 to TRBJ2-7; D is unresolved. The germline V gene encodes CDR1 MDHEN and CDR2 SYDVKM. The V and J ends lost 2 bases and 0 bases respectively, with 5 bases between them. This CDR3 is 13 amino acids long. This CDR3 reads CASSLTNSYEQYF. CDR3 bases: TGTGCCAGCAGTTTAACCAACTCCTACGAGCAGTACTTC.

The chain carries TRBV14 and TRBJ2-4, with D hard to call. The CDR3 is made up of 15 amino acids. V dropped 10 bases and J dropped 1 base, with 17 bases sitting between them. CDR1 is SGHDN, CDR2 FVKESK, per germline. CDR3: CAIGKNRAAKNIQYF. The CDR3 DNA is TGTGCCATCGGCAAAAACCGAGCGGCCAAAAACATTCAGTACTTC.